The next 32 T cell receptor beta chains were all read from a single sample in a study of graft-versus-host responses after intestinal transplantation. Profiling relied on immunoSEQ multiplex PCR, and the TCRdb table lists in-frame clones only, not all of them. The profile shows 75,000 to 100,000 clones, 86% of them singletons. Here the sequenced sample was PBMCs, taken 255 days after intestinal transplant. These receptors originate from a human patient who received an intestinal transplant, so some T cells may come from the graft donor.

This clone was seen once. The chain carries TRBV18 and TRBJ2-5, with TRBD2 matching over 8 bases. Germline lookup yields CDR1 KGHSH and CDR2 LQKENI. This CDR3 spans 15 amino acids. The trim removed 2 bases at V and 5 bases at J, leaving 7 bases unmatched. CDR3 residues: CASSPLTGGRETQYF. The CDR3 DNA is TGTGCCAGCTCACCATTGACAGGCGGGAGGGAGACCCAGTACTTC.

This sequence joins TRBV6-5 and TRBJ1-2, with D uncertain. The CDR3 has 15 amino acids. The germline V gene encodes CDR1 MNHEY and CDR2 SVGAGI. Between the trimmed V and J ends, which lost 2 bases and 3 bases, there was a span of 13 bases. The CDR3 DNA reads as TGTGCCAGCAGTTACGTTCGGGCAGCCCACTATGGCTACACCTTC. It yields the protein CASSYVRAAHYGYTF.

The V call is TRBV27, the J call TRBJ2-3; TRBD1 might be the D (6 bases). There are 13 residues in the CDR3. Trimming shortened V by 6 bases and J by 2 bases, and 9 bases separated the two germline ends. The germline gives CDR1 MNHEY, CDR2 SMNVEV (reference sequence). The chain's CDR3 is CASRTGNTDTQYF. In DNA form, the CDR3 reads TGTGCCAGCAGAACAGGGAACACAGATACGCAGTATTTT.

The gene calls are TRBV9 and TRBJ2-2, with D hard to call. CDR3 length: 16 amino acids. Trimming pared 1 base from V and 4 bases from J, leaving 14 bases between. The germline CDR1 and CDR2 sequences are SGDLS and YYNGEE. The CDR3 sequence is CASSVLSGWGTGELFF. CDR3 coding DNA: TGTGCCAGCAGCGTACTATCTGGGTGGGGCACCGGGGAGCTGTTTTTT. The entire variable domain, with the rest obtained from reference TRBV9 and TRBJ2-2, is as follows: DSGVTQTPKHLITATGQRVTLRCSPRSGDLSVYWYQQSLDQGLQFLIQYYNGEERAKGNILERFSAQQFPDLHSELNLSSLELGDSALYFCASSVLSGWGTGELFFGEGSRLTVL.

This clone was recorded a few times. This rearrangement joins TRBV12-5 to TRBJ2-7; 7 positions match TRBD2. CDR1 LGHNT and CDR2 FRNRAP come from the germline V gene. After removal of 7 bases from V and 2 bases from J, the junction contained 8 bases not matched to a gene. CDR3 length: 14 amino acids. This CDR3 reads CASAWGTNPYEQYF. CDR3 DNA sequence: TGTGCTAGTGCCTGGGGGACTAATCCCTACGAGCAGTACTTC.

V and J are TRBV5-4 and TRBJ2-5; 9 bases line up with TRBD2. The CDR3 extends over 15 amino acids. J gave up 5 bases and V 0 bases, and 5 bases lay outside the gene matches. The germline CDR1 and CDR2 sequences are SGHNT and YYREEE (reference sequence). DNA of the CDR3: TGTGCCAGCAGCTTGGTAGGGAGCGGGGGGGAGACCCAGTACTTC. Residues: CASSLVGSGGETQYF.

The chain carries TRBV28 and TRBJ1-2; TRBD1 is a possible D gene (6 bases). The germline gives CDR1 MDHEN, CDR2 SYDVKM. The CDR3 runs 13 residues. Deletions cut 6 bases from V and 3 bases from J, with 11 bases between. The CDR3 sequence: CASRPGTHYGYTF. DNA of the CDR3: TGTGCCAGCAGACCTGGGACACACTATGGCTACACCTTC.

J is TRBJ2-7 and V is TRBV6-5, with D perhaps TRBD1 (5 bases). Per the germline V gene, CDR1 is MNHEY and CDR2 is SVGAGI. Trimming pared 5 bases from V and 0 bases from J, leaving 11 bases between. The CDR3 is 14 residues long. In DNA form, the CDR3 reads TGTGCCAGCAGTGAGCGAGACAGCTCCTACGAGCAGTACTTC. Its protein is CASSERDSSYEQYF.

The chain is built from TRBV7-6 and TRBJ1-1, with D tentatively TRBD1 (6 bases). Germline assignment: CDR1 SGHVS and CDR2 FNYEAQ. Trimming left V 0 bases short and J 8 bases short, with 13 bases between. The CDR3 is 14 residues long. CDR3 region: CASSLAGVGAEAFF. The CDR3 DNA sequence: TGTGCCAGCAGCTTAGCGGGAGTGGGGGCGGAAGCTTTCTTT.

This rearrangement joins TRBV15 to TRBJ1-5; the match to TRBD1 covers 9 bases. With 9 bases clipped from V and 5 bases from J, the junction kept 5 bases outside the gene matches. CDR1 and CDR2 (germline): LNHNV, YYDKDF (reference sequence). The CDR3 is made up of 13 amino acids. CDR3 DNA: TGTGCCACTGGGGACAGGGACCATCAGCCCCAGCATTTT. It translates to CATGDRDHQPQHF.

The chain employs TRBV28 and TRBJ2-5; D might be TRBD1 (6 bases). Germline CDR1 and CDR2: MDHEN and SYDVKM. CDR3 length: 15 amino acids. Trimming cost V 4 bases and J 0 bases, with 12 bases left between them. For the CDR3, the DNA is TGTGCCAGCAGTTCCCCGCAGGGGAACCAAGAGACCCAGTACTTC. Protein: CASSSPQGNQETQYF.

The chain carries TRBV7-9 and TRBJ1-2; TRBD1 agrees at 9 bases. V was pared by 5 bases and J by 4 bases, with 11 bases of the junction left unmatched. The germline gives CDR1 SEHNR, CDR2 FQNEAQ (reference sequence). The CDR3 is 16 residues long. The CDR3 here is CASSGTGTGSPYGYTF. For the CDR3, the DNA is TGTGCCAGCAGCGGAACCGGGACAGGGAGTCCCTATGGCTACACCTTC.

The chain recombines TRBV28 with TRBJ1-2; the D gene is possibly TRBD1 (6 bases). V lost 5 bases and J 4 bases, leaving 11 bases between the germline ends. The V gene's germline CDR1 is MDHEN and CDR2 SYDVKM. The CDR3 runs 13 residues. DNA for the CDR3: TGTGCCAGCAGTCCGGACAGTATCTATGGCTACACCTTC. Protein: CASSPDSIYGYTF.

This sequence joins TRBV10-3 and TRBJ1-2, with 9 bases matching TRBD1. The CDR3 loop spans 16 amino acids. Trimming cost V 0 bases and J 3 bases; bases outside gene matches: 5. Germline V lookup: CDR1 ENHRY, CDR2 SYGVKD. CDR3 bases: TGTGCCATCAGTGAGTCATCGACAGGGGGTGACTATGGCTACACCTTC. This sequence encodes CAISESSTGGDYGYTF.

V usage is TRBV6-5 and J usage is TRBJ1-6; D not certain. This CDR3 has 13 residues. Germline CDR1 is MNHEY and CDR2 is SVGAGI. Trimming took off 6 bases at V and 8 bases at J, with 11 bases between the two ends. The CDR3 coding sequence is TGTGCCAGCAGCTTGGATCCAGATTCACCCCTCCACTTT. Its translation is CASSLDPDSPLHF.

The chain employs TRBV5-3 and TRBJ2-2, with a tentative D call TRBD2 (6 bases). TRBV5-3 is an ORF; its function is uncertain. The CDR3 sequence is 17 residues long. Trimming removed 5 bases from V and 1 base from J, with 18 bases in between. CDR3: CARSTDGSSRNTGELFF. In DNA, the CDR3 is TGTGCCAGAAGTACCGACGGGAGCAGTCGGAACACCGGGGAGCTGTTTTTT.

The V call is TRBV15, the J call TRBJ2-7; no definite D call. CDR3 length: 13 residues. Trimming took off 5 bases at V and 1 base at J, with 9 bases between the two ends. Germline assignment: CDR1 LNHNV and CDR2 YYDKDF (reference sequence). The CDR3 DNA follows: TGTGCCACCAGCGTGGTTCTTTCCTACGAGCAGTACTTC. Amino acids: CATSVVLSYEQYF. Full variable domain (outside the CDR3, taken from reference TRBV15 and TRBJ2-7): DAMVIQNPRYQVTQFGKPVTLSCSQTLNHNVMYWYQQKSSQAPKLLFHYYDKDFNNEADTPDNFQSRRPNTSFCFLDIRSPGLGDTAMYLCATSVVLSYEQYFGPGTRLTVT.

This clone appeared once. The rearrangement links TRBV7-9 to TRBJ2-7; 8 positions match TRBD1. The germline V gene encodes CDR1 SEHNR and CDR2 FQNEAQ (reference sequence). Germline trimming cut 5 bases from V and 0 bases from J; bases unmatched to any gene: 6. This CDR3 contains 15 residues. The CDR3 sequence is CASSPRTGSSYEQYF. The CDR3 DNA follows: TGTGCCAGCAGCCCCAGGACAGGGAGCTCCTACGAGCAGTACTTC.

The chain joins TRBV5-6 to TRBJ1-5; 7 positions agree with TRBD1. The CDR3 runs to 18 residues. Unmatched junction bases numbered 12, after V lost 3 bases and J lost 0 bases. Germline V gene lookup returns CDR1 SGHDT and CDR2 YYEEEE. The CDR3 coding sequence is TGTGCCAGCAGCTCTTGGGGTAAACAGGGGATTAGCAATCAGCCCCAGCATTTT. It translates to CASSSWGKQGISNQPQHF.

The chain recombines TRBV27 with TRBJ2-2, with a weak D call TRBD1 (6 bases). V lost 8 bases and J lost 5, with 21 bases in between. Germline V gene lookup returns CDR1 MNHEY and CDR2 SMNVEV (reference sequence). The length of the CDR3 is 16 residues. The DNA of the CDR3 is TGTGCCAGCCGACCCTGGGACAACCGAGGGACCGGGGAGCTGTTTTTT. Translating it yields CASRPWDNRGTGELFF.

The chain links TRBV19 to TRBJ1-2, with 7 bases that match TRBD1. Germline CDR1 and CDR2: LNHDA and SQIVND (reference sequence). V was pared by 4 bases and J by 4 bases, with 3 bases of the junction left unmatched. The CDR3 has 13 residues. CDR3 bases: TGTGCCAGTAGTAGGGGACAGATCTATGGCTACACCTTC. Amino acid sequence: CASSRGQIYGYTF.

The sample holds one count of this clone. The germline gene is not matched at one end of the junction; a read error may be the cause. This chain links TRBV30 with TRBJ1-6; D possibly corresponds to TRBD1 (6 bases). The CDR3 covers 14 residues. The V gene's germline CDR1 is GTSNPN and CDR2 SVGIG (reference sequence). The CDR3 reads CAWSGPFLQGNLDF. In DNA, the CDR3 is TGTGCCTGGAGTGGCCCTTTCCTACAGGGTAATCTGGACTTT.

The V and J genes are TRBV14 and TRBJ1-6; D remains ambiguous. Trimming cost V 4 bases and J 9 bases, with 10 bases left between them. The germline V gene has CDR1 SGHDN and CDR2 FVKESK. The CDR3 loop spans 13 amino acids. The chain's CDR3 is CASSLSNGSPLHF. CDR3 nucleotide sequence: TGTGCCAGCAGCCTCAGCAACGGTTCACCCCTCCACTTT. Together with reference TRBV14 and TRBJ1-6, the CDR3 gives the full variable domain: EAGVTQFPSHSVIEKGQTVTLRCDPISGHDNLYWYRRVMGKEIKFLLHFVKESKQDESGMPNNRFLAERTGGTYSTLKVQPAELEDSGVYFCASSLSNGSPLHFGNGTRLTVT.

This chain links TRBV5-1 with TRBJ1-6; D is unresolved. The CDR3 runs 14 residues. V was clipped by 5 bases and J by 5 bases, with 11 bases between them. Germline CDR1 and CDR2: SGHRS and YFSETQ. The CDR3 spells CASSFEMDNSPLHF. As DNA, the CDR3 is TGCGCCAGCAGTTTTGAGATGGATAATTCACCCCTCCACTTT.

Concerning this clone: Other DNA sequences in this sample translate to the same CDR3. V gene TRBV27 combines with J gene TRBJ1-2; D possibly corresponds to TRBD1 (6 bases). This CDR3 is built from 15 residues. Trimming left V 2 bases short and J 2 bases short, with 12 bases between. Germline V gene sequence: CDR1 MNHEY, CDR2 SMNVEV (reference sequence). The CDR3 spells CASSLGSGANYGYTF. CDR3 bases: TGTGCCAGCAGTTTAGGTTCAGGGGCGAACTATGGCTACACCTTC.

This chain uses TRBV5-4 with TRBJ1-4; D is undetermined. This CDR3 comprises 18 residues. Per germline, CDR1 SGHNT and CDR2 YYREEE (reference sequence). V lost 3 bases, J lost 0 bases, and 18 bases lay in between. CDR3 amino acids: CASSSRAVRYPTNEKLFF. The CDR3 DNA is TGTGCCAGCAGCTCAAGGGCCGTGCGTTACCCAACTAATGAAAAACTGTTTTTT.

The table lists this clone with a few counts. This chain joins TRBV21-1 and TRBJ2-7; the D call in the table, TRBD2, was not verified against the DNA. TRBV21-1 is assigned pseudogene status. This CDR3 comprises 13 residues. CDR3 in DNA: TGTGCCAGCAGCACTAGCGGGAGTGGCGAGCAGTACTTC. It is translated as CASSTSGSGEQYF.

The chain couples TRBV11-2 to TRBJ2-1, with TRBD1 matching 7 bases. V trimming: 6 bases; J trimming: 8 bases; junction bases outside the gene matches: 10. The CDR3 is made up of 14 amino acids. The germline V gene encodes CDR1 SGHAT and CDR2 FQNNGV. CDR3 DNA: TGTGCCAGCAGTTTTAAGAGACAGGGCCATGAGCAGTTCTTC. As protein: CASSFKRQGHEQFF.

This clone was detected a few times. This chain connects TRBV7-9 to TRBJ1-4; D not certain. V lost 1 base, J lost 7 bases, and 13 bases lay in between. The CDR3 sequence is 15 residues long. Germline V gives CDR1 SEHNR, CDR2 FQNEAQ (reference sequence). CDR3 loop: CASSLGVPTAEKLFF. The CDR3 region has the DNA TGTGCCAGCAGCTTAGGGGTCCCCACGGCTGAAAAACTGTTTTTT.

V usage is TRBV6-4 and J usage is TRBJ2-1, with TRBD2 matching 8 bases. Trimming removed 1 base from V and 10 bases from J; junction bases left unmatched: 9. The CDR3 length is 15 residues. CDR1 and CDR2 (germline): MRHNA, SNTAGT. CDR3 region: CASSDFPGTSREQFF. The CDR3 nucleotides read TGTGCCAGCAGTGACTTTCCCGGGACTAGTCGCGAGCAGTTCTTC.

This chain joins TRBV7-3 and TRBJ2-5; D may be TRBD1 (6 bases). The CDR3 loop spans 13 amino acids. Looked up from germline, CDR1 is SGHTA and CDR2 is FQGTGA. Trimming pared 5 bases from V and 2 bases from J, leaving 9 bases between. The CDR3 region is CASSQGLQETQYF. CDR3 DNA: TGTGCCAGCAGCCAGGGGCTACAAGAGACCCAGTACTTC.

The chain employs TRBV18 and TRBJ1-1; maybe TRBD1 (6 bases). Germline loops: CDR1 KGHSH, CDR2 LQKENI. There are 15 residues in the CDR3. V lost 5 bases and J 0 bases, leaving 13 bases between the germline ends. The CDR3 DNA is TGTGCCAGCTCATACATCGAGGGGGTGAACACTGAAGCTTTCTTT. As protein: CASSYIEGVNTEAFF.